This T cell receptor (beta chain) comes out of a study of beta chain features in type 1 diabetes. Study-wide results and limits: The study left unresolved whether HLA type influences TCRB rearrangement. For cells with high TCR expression, cDNA sequencing could yield over-representation. Type 1 diabetes patients showed a moderate but significant shortening of TCRB CDR3s in all four CD4+ subsets.

Points on this clone: Its antigen is not identified. The germline gene is not matched at one end of the junction; a read error may be the cause. Other DNA sequences from this sample encode an identical CDR3 as well.

Each of the CD4+ naive, central memory, regulatory and stem cell-like memory populations was sorted via CD45RO/CCR7/CD25/CD127/CD95/CD27. Isolated RNA was reverse transcribed in full, so expressed TCRB transcripts were sequenced. Assay used: immunoSEQ multiplex PCR; TCRdb lists only in-frame clones, some missing. The table includes 300,000 or so clones, around 9.7% detected once. The CDR3 sequence is 11 residues long. Germline CDR1 reads KGHSH; CDR2 reads LQKENI. V and J are TRBV18 and TRBJ2-5, with unresolved D. The sample consisted of central memory CD4+ T cells from blood. The TCR originated in a man aged 30 to 45 with type 1 diabetes. The CDR3 spells CASSPQETQYF. The CDR3 coding sequence is TGTGCCAGCTCGCCACAAGAGACCCAGTACTTC. Full variable domain (outside the CDR3, taken from reference TRBV18 and TRBJ2-5): NAGVMQNPRHLVRRRGQEARLRCSPMKGHSHVYWYRQLPEEGLKFMVYLQKENIIDESGMPKERFSAEFPKEGPSILRIQQVVRGDSAAYFCASSPQETQYFGPGTRLLVL.